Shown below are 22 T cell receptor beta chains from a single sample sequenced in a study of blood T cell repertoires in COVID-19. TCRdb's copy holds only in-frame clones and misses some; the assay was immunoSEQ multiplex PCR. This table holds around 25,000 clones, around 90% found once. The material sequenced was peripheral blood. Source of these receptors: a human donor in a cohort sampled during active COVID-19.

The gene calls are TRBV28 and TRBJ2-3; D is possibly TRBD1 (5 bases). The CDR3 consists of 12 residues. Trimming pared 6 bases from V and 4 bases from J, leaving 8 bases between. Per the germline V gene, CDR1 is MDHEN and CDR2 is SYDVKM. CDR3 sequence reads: CASRQGSDTQYF. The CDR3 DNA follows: TGTGCCAGCAGGCAGGGATCAGATACGCAGTATTTT.

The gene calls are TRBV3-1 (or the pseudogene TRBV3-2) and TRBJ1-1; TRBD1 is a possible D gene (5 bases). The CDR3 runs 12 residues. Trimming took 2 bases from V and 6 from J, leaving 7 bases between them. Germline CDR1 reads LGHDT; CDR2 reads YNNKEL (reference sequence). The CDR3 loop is CASSQRGAEAFF. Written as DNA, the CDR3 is TGTGCCAGCAGCCAACGGGGGGCTGAAGCTTTCTTT.

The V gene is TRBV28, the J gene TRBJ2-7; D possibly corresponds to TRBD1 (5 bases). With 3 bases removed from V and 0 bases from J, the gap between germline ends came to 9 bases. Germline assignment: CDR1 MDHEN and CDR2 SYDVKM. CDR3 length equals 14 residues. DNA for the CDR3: TGTGCCAGCAGTTTCCCAGGGTTCTCCTACGAGCAGTACTTC. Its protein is CASSFPGFSYEQYF.

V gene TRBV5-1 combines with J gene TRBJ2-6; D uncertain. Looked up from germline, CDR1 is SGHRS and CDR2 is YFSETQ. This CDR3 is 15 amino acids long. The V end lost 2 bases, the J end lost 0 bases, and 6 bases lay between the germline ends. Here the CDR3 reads CASSFLGSGANVLTF. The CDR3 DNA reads TGCGCCAGCAGCTTTCTCGGCTCTGGGGCCAACGTCCTGACTTTC.

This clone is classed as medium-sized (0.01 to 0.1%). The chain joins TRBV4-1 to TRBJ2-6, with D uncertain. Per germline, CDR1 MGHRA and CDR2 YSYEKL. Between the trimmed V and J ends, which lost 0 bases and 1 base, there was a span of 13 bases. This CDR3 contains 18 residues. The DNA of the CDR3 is TGCGCCAGCAGCCAAGATCGAGGCGATGCGTCTGGGGCCAACGTCCTGACTTTC. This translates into CASSQDRGDASGANVLTF.

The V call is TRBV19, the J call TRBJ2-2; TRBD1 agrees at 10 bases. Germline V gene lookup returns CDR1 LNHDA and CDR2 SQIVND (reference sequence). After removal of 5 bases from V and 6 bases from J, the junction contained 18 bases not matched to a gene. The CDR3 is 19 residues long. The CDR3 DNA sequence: TGTGCCAGTAGTCCAGTGGGACAGGGGATTACTTCGTCCGCCGGGGAGCTGTTTTTT. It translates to CASSPVGQGITSSAGELFF.

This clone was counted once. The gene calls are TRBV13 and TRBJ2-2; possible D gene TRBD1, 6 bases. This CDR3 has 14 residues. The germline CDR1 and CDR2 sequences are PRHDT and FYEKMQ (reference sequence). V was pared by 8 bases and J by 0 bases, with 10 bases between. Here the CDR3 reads CASERGSNTGELFF. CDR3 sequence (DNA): TGTGCCAGCGAGAGGGGGTCGAACACCGGGGAGCTGTTTTTT.

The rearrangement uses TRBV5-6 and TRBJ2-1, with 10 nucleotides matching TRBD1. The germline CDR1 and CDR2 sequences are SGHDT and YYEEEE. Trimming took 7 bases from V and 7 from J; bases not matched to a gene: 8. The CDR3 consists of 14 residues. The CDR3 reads CASQTGQGLNEQFF. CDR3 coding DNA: TGTGCCAGCCAAACGGGACAGGGGTTAAATGAGCAGTTCTTC.

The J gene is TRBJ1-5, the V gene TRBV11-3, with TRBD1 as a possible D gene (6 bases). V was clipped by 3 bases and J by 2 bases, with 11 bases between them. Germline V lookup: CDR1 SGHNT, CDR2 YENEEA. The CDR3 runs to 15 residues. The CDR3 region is CASSFEGHRNQPQHF. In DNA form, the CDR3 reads TGTGCCAGCAGCTTCGAGGGACACCGCAATCAGCCCCAGCATTTT.

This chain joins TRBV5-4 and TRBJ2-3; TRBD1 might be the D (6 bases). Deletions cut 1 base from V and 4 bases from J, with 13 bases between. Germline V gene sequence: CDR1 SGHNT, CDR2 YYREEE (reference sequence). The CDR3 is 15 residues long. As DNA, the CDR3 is TGTGCCAGCAGCTTGCCAGGGGCAGGAGCAGATACGCAGTATTTT. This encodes CASSLPGAGADTQYF.

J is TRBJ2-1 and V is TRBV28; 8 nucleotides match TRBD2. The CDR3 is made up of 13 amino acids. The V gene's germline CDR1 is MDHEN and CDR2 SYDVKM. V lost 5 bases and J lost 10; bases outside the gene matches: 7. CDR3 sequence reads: CASSRAGVGEQFF. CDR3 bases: TGTGCCAGCAGTCGAGCGGGAGTAGGGGAGCAGTTCTTC.

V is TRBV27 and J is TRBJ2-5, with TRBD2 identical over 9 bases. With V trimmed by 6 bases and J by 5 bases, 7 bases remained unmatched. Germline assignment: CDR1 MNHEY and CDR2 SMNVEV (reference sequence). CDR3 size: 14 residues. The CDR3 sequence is CASRTLAGFETQYF. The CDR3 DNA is TGTGCCAGCAGAACTCTAGCGGGGTTTGAGACCCAGTACTTC.

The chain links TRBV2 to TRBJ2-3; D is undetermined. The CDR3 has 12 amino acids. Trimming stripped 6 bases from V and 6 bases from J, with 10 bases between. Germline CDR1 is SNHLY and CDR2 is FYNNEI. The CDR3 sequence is CASRLSTDTQYF. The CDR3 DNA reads TGTGCCAGCAGACTGAGTACGGATACGCAGTATTTT.

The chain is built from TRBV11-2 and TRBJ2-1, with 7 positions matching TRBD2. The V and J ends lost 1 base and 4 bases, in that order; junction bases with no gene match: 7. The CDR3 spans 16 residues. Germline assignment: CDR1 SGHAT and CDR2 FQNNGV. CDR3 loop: CASSLVGGSTYNEQFF. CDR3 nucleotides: TGTGCCAGCAGCTTAGTGGGCGGGAGTACTTACAATGAGCAGTTCTTC.

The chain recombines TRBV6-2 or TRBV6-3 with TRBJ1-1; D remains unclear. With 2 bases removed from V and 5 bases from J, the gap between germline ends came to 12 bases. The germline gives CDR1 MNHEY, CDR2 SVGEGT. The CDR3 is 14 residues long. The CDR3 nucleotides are TGTGCCAGCAGTTACGCGGCAGAACAAACTGAAGCTTTCTTT. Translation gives CASSYAAEQTEAFF.

The CDR3 loop is CASSPEPVTQYF. The CDR3 coding sequence is TGTGCCAGCAGCCCCGAACCAGTGACCCAGTACTTC. V gene TRBV7-2 combines with J gene TRBJ2-5; no clear D. CDR3 length: 12 residues. The germline V gene encodes CDR1 SGHTA and CDR2 FQGNSA. The ends were cut back, 5 bases at V and 7 bases at J, with 11 bases in the middle.

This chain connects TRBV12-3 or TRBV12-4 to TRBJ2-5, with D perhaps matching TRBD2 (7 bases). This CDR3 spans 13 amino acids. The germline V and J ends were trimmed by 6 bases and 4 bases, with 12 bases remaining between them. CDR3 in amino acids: CASSGGLLETQYF. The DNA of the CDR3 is TGTGCCAGCAGCGGGGGGCTTTTAGAGACCCAGTACTTC.

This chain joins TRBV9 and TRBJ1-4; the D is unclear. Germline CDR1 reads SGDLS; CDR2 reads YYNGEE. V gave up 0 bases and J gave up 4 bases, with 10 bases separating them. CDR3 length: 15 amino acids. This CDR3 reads CASSVGYSHNEKLFF. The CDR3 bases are TGTGCCAGCAGCGTAGGGTACAGTCATAATGAAAAACTGTTTTTT.

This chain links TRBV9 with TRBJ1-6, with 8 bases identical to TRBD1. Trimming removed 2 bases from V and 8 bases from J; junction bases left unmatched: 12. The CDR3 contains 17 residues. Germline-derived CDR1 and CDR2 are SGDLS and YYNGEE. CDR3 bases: TGTGCCAGCAGCGTCAAGCCCTTAGGACAGGGCTATTCACCCCTCCACTTT. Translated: CASSVKPLGQGYSPLHF.

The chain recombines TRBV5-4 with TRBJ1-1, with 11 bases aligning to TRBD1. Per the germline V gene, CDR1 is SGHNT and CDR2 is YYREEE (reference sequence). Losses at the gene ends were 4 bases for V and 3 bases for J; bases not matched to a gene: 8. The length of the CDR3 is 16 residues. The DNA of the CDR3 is TGTGCCAGCAGCGACCGGGACAGGGGGAGGTACACTGAAGCTTTCTTT. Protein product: CASSDRDRGRYTEAFF.

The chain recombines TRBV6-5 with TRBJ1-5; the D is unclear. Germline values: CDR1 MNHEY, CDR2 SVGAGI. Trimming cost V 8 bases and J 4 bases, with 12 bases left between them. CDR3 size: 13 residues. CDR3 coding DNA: TGTGCCAGCGGGCAGGCTCATAATCAGCCCCAGCATTTT. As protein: CASGQAHNQPQHF.

The CDR3 region has the DNA TGTGCCAGCAGCTTACCGGGACAGGGTCAGTTCTTC. Protein sequence: CASSLPGQGQFF. This rearrangement joins TRBV7-9 to TRBJ2-1, with 9 nucleotides matching TRBD1. The V segment lost 2 bases and the J segment 13 bases; nucleotides outside the gene matches: 3. Germline CDR1 and CDR2: SEHNR and FQNEAQ (reference sequence). This CDR3 is 12 amino acids long.